Described below is a single T cell receptor beta chain sequence and its context. This sample stems from a study of blood T cell repertoires in COVID-19. CDR1 is SGHTS, CDR2 YDEGEE, per germline. Deletions cut 0 bases from V and 6 bases from J, with 10 bases between. This CDR3 comprises 14 residues. Participants' own reports of clinical history determined their cohort assignment. The study counted Cohort 3 donors as recovered given two negative PCRs, clearance, or symptom resolution. Sequencing used immunoSEQ multiplex PCR; TCRdb keeps in-frame clones, though not all of them. The sample includes more than 250,000 clones, approximately 87% of them seen just once.

Specimen: PBMCs or T cells enriched from blood (not recorded which). V is TRBV5-8 and J is TRBJ1-5, with no clear D. The origin of this receptor is a woman younger than 45 who had recovered from COVID-19. This CDR3 is CASSLVVPGQPQHF. The CDR3 region has the DNA TGTGCCAGCAGCTTGGTCGTGCCGGGTCAGCCCCAGCATTTT.